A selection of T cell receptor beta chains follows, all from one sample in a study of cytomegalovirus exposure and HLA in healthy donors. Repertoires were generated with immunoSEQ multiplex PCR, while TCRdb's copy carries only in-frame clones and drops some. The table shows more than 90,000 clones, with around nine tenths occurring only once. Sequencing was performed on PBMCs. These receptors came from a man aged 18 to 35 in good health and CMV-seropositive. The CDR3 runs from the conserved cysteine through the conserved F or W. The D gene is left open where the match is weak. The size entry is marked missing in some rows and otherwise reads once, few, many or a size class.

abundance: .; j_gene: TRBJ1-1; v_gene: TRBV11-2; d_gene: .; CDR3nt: TGTGCCAGCAGCTTAGCAAGGCCCCTGGAGACTGAAGCTTTCTTT; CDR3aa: CASSLARPLETEAFF
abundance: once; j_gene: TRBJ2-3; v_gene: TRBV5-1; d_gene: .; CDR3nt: TGCGCCAGCAGCCAGGGCGACGGACCTAGCACAGATACGCAGTATTTT; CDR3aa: CASSQGDGPSTDTQYF
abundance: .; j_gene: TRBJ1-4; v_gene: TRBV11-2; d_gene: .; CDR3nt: TGTGCCAGCAGCCCCGGACAGATAGAAGAAAAACTGTTTTTT; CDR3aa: CASSPGQIEEKLFF
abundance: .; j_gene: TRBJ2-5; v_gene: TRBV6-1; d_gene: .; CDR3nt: TGTGCCAGCAGTGAGAGCCCAGCGGATCAAGAGACCCAGTACTTC; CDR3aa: CASSESPADQETQYF
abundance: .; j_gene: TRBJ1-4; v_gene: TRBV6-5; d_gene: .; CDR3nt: TGTGCCAGCAGTCAGACAGGTGAAAAACTGTTTTTT; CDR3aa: CASSQTGEKLFF
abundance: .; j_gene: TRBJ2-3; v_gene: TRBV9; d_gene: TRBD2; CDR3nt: TGTGCCAGCAGCGTAGACCGGACTAGCCGAGATACGCAGTATTTT; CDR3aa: CASSVDRTSRDTQYF
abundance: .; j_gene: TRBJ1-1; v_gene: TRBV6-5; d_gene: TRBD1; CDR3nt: TGTGCCAGCAGCCTGACAGGGAAGACTGAAGCTTTCTTT; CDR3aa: CASSLTGKTEAFF
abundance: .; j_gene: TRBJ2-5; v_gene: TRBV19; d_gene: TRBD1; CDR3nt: TGTGCCAGTATAGGAGAGGGACAGGGTGCGATGTACTTC; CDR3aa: CASIGEGQGAMYF
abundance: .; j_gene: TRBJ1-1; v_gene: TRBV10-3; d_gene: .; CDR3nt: TGTGCCATCAGTGAGTTCTGGGTTGAAGGAGACACTGAAGCTTTCTTT; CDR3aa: CAISEFWVEGDTEAFF
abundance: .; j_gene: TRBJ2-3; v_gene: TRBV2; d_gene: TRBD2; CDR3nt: TGTGCCAGCAGTGAAGCGCCTAGCGGGGCTAGCACAGATACGCAGTATTTT; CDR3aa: CASSEAPSGASTDTQYF
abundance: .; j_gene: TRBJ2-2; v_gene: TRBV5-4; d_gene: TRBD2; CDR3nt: TGTGCCAGCAGCTTCTCCCTAGCGGGGGGGGAGTCCGGGGAGCTGTTTTTT; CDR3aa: CASSFSLAGGESGELFF
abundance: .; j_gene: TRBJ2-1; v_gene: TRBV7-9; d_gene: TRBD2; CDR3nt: TGTGCCAGCAGCTCCCCCGGCGGGGGGGGAGGTGAGCAGTTCTTC; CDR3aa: CASSSPGGGGGEQFF
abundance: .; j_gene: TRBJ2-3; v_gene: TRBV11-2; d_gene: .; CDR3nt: TGTGCCAGCAGCTTAGCCCTGATAGGAGCAGATACGCAGTATTTT; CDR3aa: CASSLALIGADTQYF
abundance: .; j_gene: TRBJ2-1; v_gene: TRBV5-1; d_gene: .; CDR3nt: TGCGCCAGCACCCGGGGGGCGGGAAATGAGCAGTTCTTC; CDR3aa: CASTRGAGNEQFF
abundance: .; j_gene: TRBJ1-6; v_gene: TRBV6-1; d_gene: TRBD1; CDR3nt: TGTGCCAGCAGTGAAGCCCAGACAGGGACCTATAATTCACCCCTCCACTTT; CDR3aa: CASSEAQTGTYNSPLHF
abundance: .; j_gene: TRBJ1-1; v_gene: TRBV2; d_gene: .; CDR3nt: TGTGCCAGCGCCGCGGTGGGAGCTTTCTTT; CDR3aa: CASAAVGAFF
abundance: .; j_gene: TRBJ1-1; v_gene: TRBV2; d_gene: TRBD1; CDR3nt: TGTGCCTCCGGGGGGACAGGGGGCACTGAAGCTTTCTTT; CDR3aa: CASGGTGGTEAFF
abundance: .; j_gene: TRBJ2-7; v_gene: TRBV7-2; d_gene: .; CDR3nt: TGTGCCAGCAGCATCCGGAGGGAGTACGAGCAGTACTTC; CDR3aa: CASSIRREYEQYF
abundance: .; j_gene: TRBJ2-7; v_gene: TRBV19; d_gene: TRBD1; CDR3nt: TGTGCCAGTAGTAGGGACAGGGACTCCTACGAGCAGTACTTC; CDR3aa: CASSRDRDSYEQYF
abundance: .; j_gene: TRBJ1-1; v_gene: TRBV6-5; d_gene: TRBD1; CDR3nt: TGTGCCAGCAGTTTCACCTTCAGGGGGACGAACACTGAAGCTTTCTTT; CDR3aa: CASSFTFRGTNTEAFF
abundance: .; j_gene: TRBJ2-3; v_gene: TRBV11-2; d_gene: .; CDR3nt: TGTGCCAGCAGCTTGGGCCCAGATACGCAGTATTTT; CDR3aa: CASSLGPDTQYF
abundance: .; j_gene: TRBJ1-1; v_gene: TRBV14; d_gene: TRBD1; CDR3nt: TGTGCCAGCAGCCAGGTTAGACAGGGGGCGAACACTGAAGCTTTCTTT; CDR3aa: CASSQVRQGANTEAFF
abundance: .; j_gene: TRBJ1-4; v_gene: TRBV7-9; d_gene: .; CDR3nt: TGTGCCAGCAGTCCTCGGACATCCAATGAAAAACTGTTTTTT; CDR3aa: CASSPRTSNEKLFF